Below, 10 T cell receptor beta chains from the same sample are listed, as sequenced in a study of tumor-infiltrating lymphocytes in primary liver carcinoma. The researchers produced TCR beta cDNA from 500 ng total RNA with a constant-region primer. Slightly modified ARM-PCR with three nested multiplex PCR rounds yielded TCR beta libraries. Both of the initial two PCR rounds ran for about 11 cycles and employed TRBV1-TRBV30 forward primers alongside a C-beta reverse primer. TCRdb ran MiXCR on the multiplex PCR reads and lists one entry per CDR3 protein. Among about 64,000 distinct CDR3 sequences listed, roughly two thirds were seen once. Co-extracting RNA and DNA was done with roughly 17-32 mg of unsorted bulk tissue as input. The sample comprised liver tumor tissue from sampling region 4. The subset here: tumor region T4, right-lateral pole. The receptors derive from a man aged 35 to 55 with primary liver carcinoma and hepatitis B virus infection.

Comment on this clonotype: A much larger clone differs from this one at a single base, so this may be a read error. V gene TRBV28 combines with J gene TRBJ1-4; D is uncertain. This CDR3 region has 14 residues. Germline V gene sequence: CDR1 MDHEN, CDR2 SYDVKM. The CDR3 DNA sequence: TGTGCCAGCAGTCCGCCGACGGGAGGCGAAAAACTGCTTTTT. This encodes CASSPPTGGEKLLF.

The chain links TRBV10-3 to TRBJ1-5; D not resolved. V shed 1 base and J shed 15 bases, with 19 bases lying between them. This CDR3 has 14 residues. Germline lookup yields CDR1 ENHRY and CDR2 SYGVKD. Written as DNA, the CDR3 is TGTGCCATCAGTGAGTATGAGGGCGATCGGCCCTTGCATTTT. Translation gives CAISEYEGDRPLHF.

About this clonotype: A much larger clone sits a single nucleotide away, making a read error possible. The V call is TRBV4-2, the J call TRBJ2-3, with D possibly TRBD2 on 6 matching bases. This CDR3 contains 15 residues. Germline loops: CDR1 LGHNA, CDR2 YNFKEQ. DNA of the CDR3: TGTGCCAGCAGCCCTAAGGCGGGACTCGCAGATACGCTGTATTTT. Translating it yields CASSPKAGLADTLYF.

With respect to this clonotype: This may be a read error, as it is one base from a much larger clone. CDR3 nucleotide sequence: TGTGCCAGCAGTCGAGACAGGGGAATGGGAGCTTTCTTT. Translated: CASSRDRGMGAFF. The V gene is TRBV5-6, the J gene TRBJ1-1, with 8 positions matching TRBD1. Germline V gene data show CDR1 as SGHDT and CDR2 as YYEEEE. The ends lost 5 bases at V and 10 bases at J; junction bases unmatched: 10. This CDR3 is built from 13 residues.

In regard to this clonotype: The junction and the germline gene differ at one end; a read error may be behind it. The chain couples TRBV5-1 to TRBJ2-1, with a possible D match to TRBD1 (6 bases). CDR1 is SGHRS, CDR2 YFSETQ, per germline. The CDR3 loop spans 14 amino acids. The CDR3 protein is CDSSPGDIHDEQFF. CDR3 DNA: TGCGACAGCAGCCCCGGGGACATTCACGATGAGCAGTTCTTC.

With regard to this clonotype: One end of the junction does not line up with germline, which may come from a read error. V gene TRBV11-2 combines with J gene TRBJ1-2, with 7 bases matching TRBD1. The CDR3 runs 15 residues. Germline assignment: CDR1 SGHAT and CDR2 FQNNGV. In nucleotides, the CDR3 is TGTCCCAGGAGCTTAGGTGGGACAGCCCAAGGAGGCTACACCTTC. Encoded protein: CPRSLGGTAQGGYTF.

Details on this clonotype: Its ends do not fully match the called genes, so a read error is possible. The CDR3 region is CSVRAEWGMNTEASF. CDR3 DNA: TGCAGCGTTCGGGCGGAGTGGGGAATGAACACTGAAGCTTCCTTT. The J gene is TRBJ1-1, the V gene TRBV29-1, with D unclear. Looked up from germline, CDR1 is SQVTM and CDR2 is ANQGSEA. The CDR3 contains 15 residues.

This clonotype has at least ten counts. One base away lies a much larger clone, so this may be a sequencing read error. J is TRBJ2-3 and V is TRBV11-1; either TRBD1 or TRBD2 may supply D (5 bases each). The CDR3 extends over 19 amino acids. V was pared by 4 bases and J by 1 base, with 24 bases between. Germline V lookup: CDR1 SGHAT, CDR2 FQDESV (reference sequence). The CDR3, as DNA: TGTGCCAGCAGCTCTGGGGGAAGCTCTGTTAGAGCCCGCACAGATACGCAGTATTTT. Translating it yields CASSSGGSSVRARTDTQYF.

The rearrangement uses TRBV11-2 and TRBJ2-1, with 10 bases matching TRBD2. The CDR3 has 15 amino acids. Germline V gives CDR1 SGHAT, CDR2 FQNNGV. V shed 9 bases, J shed 8 bases, and the junction held 13 bases outside the gene matches. For the CDR3, the DNA is TGTGCCAGTAGCCTCCAGCGGGAGGGATGGGATGAGCAGTTCTTC. It encodes CASSLQREGWDEQFF.

In the case of this clonotype: Sequence at one end of the junction differs from germline and may be a read error. V and J are TRBV6-6 and TRBJ2-3; the match to TRBD2 covers 8 bases. The germline CDR1 and CDR2 sequences are MNHNY and SVGAGI (reference sequence). The CDR3 sequence is 22 residues long. In DNA, the CDR3 is TGTGCCAGCAGTTACCCCCTCACAGGTGGCAGCGGGAGTAGAACTAGCACAGATACGCAGTGTTTT. Translation gives CASSYPLTGGSGSRTSTDTQCF.